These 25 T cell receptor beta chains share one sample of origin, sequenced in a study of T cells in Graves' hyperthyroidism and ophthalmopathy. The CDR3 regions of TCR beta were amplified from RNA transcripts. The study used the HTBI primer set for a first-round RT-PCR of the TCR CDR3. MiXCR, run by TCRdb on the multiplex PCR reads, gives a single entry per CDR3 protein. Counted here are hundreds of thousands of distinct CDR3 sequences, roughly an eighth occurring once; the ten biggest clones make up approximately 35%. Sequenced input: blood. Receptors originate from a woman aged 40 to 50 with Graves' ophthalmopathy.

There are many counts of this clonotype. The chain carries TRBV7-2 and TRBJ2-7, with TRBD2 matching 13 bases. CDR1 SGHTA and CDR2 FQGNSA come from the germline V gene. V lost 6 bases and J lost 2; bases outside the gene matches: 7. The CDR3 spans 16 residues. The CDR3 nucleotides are TGTGCCAGCAGTGAGCCGGGACTAGCGGGGACCTACGAGCAGTACTTC. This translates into CASSEPGLAGTYEQYF.

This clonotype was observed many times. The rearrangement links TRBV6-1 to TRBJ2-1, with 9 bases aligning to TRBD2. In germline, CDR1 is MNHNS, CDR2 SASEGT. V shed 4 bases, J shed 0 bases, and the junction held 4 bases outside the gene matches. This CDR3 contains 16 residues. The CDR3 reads CASSGVSGSSYNEQFF. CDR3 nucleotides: TGTGCCAGCAGTGGGGTTAGCGGGAGCTCCTACAATGAGCAGTTCTTC.

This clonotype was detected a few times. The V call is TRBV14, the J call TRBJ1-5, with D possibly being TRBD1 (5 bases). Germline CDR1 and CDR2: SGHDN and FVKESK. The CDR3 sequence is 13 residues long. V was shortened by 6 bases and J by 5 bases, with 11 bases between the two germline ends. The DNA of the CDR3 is TGTGCCAGCAGTAGGGGCTTAGATCAGCCCCAGCATTTT. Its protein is CASSRGLDQPQHF. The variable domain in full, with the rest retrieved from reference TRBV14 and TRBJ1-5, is EAGVTQFPSHSVIEKGQTVTLRCDPISGHDNLYWYRRVMGKEIKFLLHFVKESKQDESGMPNNRFLAERTGGTYSTLKVQPAELEDSGVYFCASSRGLDQPQHFGDGTRLSIL.

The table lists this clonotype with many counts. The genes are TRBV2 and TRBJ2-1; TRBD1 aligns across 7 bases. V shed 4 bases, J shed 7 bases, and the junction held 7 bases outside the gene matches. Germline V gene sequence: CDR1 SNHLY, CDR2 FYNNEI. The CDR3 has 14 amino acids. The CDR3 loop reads CASSGAGGLNEQFF. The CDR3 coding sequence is TGTGCCAGCAGTGGGGCAGGGGGTCTAAATGAGCAGTTCTTC.

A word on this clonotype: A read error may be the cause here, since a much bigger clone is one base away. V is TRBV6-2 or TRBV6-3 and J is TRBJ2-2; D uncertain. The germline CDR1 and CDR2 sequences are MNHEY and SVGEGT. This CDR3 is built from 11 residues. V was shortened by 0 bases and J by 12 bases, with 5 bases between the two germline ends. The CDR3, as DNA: TGTGCCAGCAGTTACTCGTGGAAGCTGTTTTTT. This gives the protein CASSYSWKLFF.

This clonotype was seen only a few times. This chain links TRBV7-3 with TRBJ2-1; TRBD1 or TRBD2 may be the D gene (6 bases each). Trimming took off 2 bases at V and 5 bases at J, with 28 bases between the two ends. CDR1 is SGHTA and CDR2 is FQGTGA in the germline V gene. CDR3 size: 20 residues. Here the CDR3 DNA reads TGTGCCAGCAGCTTATTGGGCCCGACCCGGCTAGGGGGAGGCCACAATGAGCAGTTCTTC. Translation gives CASSLLGPTRLGGGHNEQFF.

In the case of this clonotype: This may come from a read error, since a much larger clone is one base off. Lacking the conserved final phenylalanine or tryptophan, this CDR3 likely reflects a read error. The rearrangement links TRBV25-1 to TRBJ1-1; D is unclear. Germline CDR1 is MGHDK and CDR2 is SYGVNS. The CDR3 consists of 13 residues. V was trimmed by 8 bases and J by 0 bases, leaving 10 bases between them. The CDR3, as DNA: TGTGCCAGCTCACCGAGCCTGAACACTGAAGCTTTCTAT. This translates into CASSPSLNTEAFY.

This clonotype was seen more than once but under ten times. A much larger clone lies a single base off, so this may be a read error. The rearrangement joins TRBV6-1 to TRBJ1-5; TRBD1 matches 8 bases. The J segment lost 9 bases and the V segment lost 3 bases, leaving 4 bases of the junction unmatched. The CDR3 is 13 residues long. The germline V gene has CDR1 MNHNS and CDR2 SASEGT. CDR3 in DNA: TGTGCCAGCAGTGAGACAGGGGATCGGCCCCAGCATTTT. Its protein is CASSETGDRPQHF.

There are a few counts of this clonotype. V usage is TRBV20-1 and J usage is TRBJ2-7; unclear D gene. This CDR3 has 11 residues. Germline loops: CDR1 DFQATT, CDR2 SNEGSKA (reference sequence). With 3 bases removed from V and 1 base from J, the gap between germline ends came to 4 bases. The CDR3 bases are TGCAGTGCTAGTGGTTCCTACGAGCAGTACTTC. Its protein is CSASGSYEQYF.

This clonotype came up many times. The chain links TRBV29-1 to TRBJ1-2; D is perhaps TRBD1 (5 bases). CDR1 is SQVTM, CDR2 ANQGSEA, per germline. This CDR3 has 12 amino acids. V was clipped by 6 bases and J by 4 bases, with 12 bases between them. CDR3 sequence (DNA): TGCAGCGTGGGGGGAGGCACCTATGGCTACACCTTC. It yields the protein CSVGGGTYGYTF.

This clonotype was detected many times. The CDR3 here is CASSLRTGRQPQHF. The CDR3 DNA reads as TGTGCCAGCAGTTTGCGGACAGGGCGACAGCCCCAGCATTTT. The chain has TRBV12-3 or TRBV12-4 and TRBJ1-5, with 8 positions matching TRBD1. The length of the CDR3 is 14 residues. V gave up 3 bases and J gave up 7 bases; unmatched junction bases: 5.

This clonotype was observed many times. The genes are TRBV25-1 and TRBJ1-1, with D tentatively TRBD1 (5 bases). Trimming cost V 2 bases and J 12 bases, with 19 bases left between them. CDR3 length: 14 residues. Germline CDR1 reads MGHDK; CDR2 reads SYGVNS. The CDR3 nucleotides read TGTGCCAGCAGTGAAGGGCGCGGGGGTGCGGTTACTTTCTTT. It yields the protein CASSEGRGGAVTFF.

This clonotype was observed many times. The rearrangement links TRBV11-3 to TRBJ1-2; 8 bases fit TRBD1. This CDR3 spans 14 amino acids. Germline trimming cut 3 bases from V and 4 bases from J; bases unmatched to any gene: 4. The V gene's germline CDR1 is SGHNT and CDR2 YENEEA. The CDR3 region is CASSFGQGGYGYTF. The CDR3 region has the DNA TGTGCCAGCAGCTTCGGACAGGGCGGCTATGGCTACACCTTC.

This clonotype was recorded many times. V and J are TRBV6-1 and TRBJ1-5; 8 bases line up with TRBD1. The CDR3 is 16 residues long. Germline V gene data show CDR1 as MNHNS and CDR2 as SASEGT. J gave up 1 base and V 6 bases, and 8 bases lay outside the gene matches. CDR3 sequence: CASRRQGSVSNQPQHF. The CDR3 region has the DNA TGTGCCAGCAGAAGACAGGGGTCCGTGAGCAATCAGCCCCAGCATTTT.

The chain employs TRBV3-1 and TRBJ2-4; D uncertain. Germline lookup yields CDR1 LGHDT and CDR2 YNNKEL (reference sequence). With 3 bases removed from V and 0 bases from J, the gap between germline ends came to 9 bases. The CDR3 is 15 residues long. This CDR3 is CASSQATIAKNIQYF. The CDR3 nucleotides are TGTGCCAGCAGCCAGGCCACCATAGCCAAAAACATTCAGTACTTC.

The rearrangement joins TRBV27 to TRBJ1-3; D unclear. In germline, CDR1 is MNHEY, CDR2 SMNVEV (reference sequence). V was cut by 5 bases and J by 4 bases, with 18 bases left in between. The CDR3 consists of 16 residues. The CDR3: CASSPWGSGDGNTIYF. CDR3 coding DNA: TGTGCCAGCAGTCCCTGGGGTTCCGGCGACGGAAACACCATATATTTT.

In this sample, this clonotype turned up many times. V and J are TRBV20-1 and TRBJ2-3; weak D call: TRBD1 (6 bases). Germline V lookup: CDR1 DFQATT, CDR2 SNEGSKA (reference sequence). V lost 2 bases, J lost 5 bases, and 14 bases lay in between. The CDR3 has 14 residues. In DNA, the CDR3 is TGCAGTGCTAGACGTGACAGGAAGCTAGATACGCAGTATTTT. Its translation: CSARRDRKLDTQYF.

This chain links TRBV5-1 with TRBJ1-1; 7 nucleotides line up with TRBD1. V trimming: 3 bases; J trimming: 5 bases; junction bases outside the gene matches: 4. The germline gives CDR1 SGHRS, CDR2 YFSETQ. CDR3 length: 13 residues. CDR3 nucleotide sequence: TGCGCCAGCAGCTCGGACAGGCGGACTGAAGCTTTCTTT. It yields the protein CASSSDRRTEAFF.

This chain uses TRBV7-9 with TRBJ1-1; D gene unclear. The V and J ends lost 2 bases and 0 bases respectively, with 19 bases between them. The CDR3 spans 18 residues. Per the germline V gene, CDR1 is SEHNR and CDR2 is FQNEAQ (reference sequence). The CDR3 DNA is TGTGCCAGCAGCTTACCAAAAGGGCAAGCGGCGGTGAACACTGAAGCTTTCTTT. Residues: CASSLPKGQAAVNTEAFF.

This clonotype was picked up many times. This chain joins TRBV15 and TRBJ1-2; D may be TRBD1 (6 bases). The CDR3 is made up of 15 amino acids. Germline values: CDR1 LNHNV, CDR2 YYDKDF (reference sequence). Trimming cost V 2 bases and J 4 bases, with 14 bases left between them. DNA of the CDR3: TGTGCCACCAGCAGACCAGGGGCCGCTGGCTATGGCTACACCTTC. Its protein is CATSRPGAAGYGYTF.

As DNA, the CDR3 is TGTGCCAGCAGTTTGAACGGAGAGTACGGGGAGCTGTTTTTT. Amino acid sequence: CASSLNGEYGELFF. The V gene is TRBV12-3 or TRBV12-4, the J gene TRBJ2-2; D remains ambiguous. The CDR3 has 14 amino acids. Trimming removed 3 bases at V and 7 bases at J, with 12 bases between.

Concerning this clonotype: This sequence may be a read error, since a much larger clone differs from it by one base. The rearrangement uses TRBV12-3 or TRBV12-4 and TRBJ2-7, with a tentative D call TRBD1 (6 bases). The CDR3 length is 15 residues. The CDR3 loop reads CAGSLIQGIPYEQYF. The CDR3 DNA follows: TGTGCCGGCAGTTTAATCCAGGGGATCCCCTACGAGCAGTACTTC.

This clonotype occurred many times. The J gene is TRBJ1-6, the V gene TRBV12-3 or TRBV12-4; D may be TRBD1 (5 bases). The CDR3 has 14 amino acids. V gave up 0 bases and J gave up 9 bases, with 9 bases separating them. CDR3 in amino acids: CASSLAAGRSPLHF. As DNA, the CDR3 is TGTGCCAGCAGTTTAGCAGCAGGGCGTTCACCCCTCCACTTT.

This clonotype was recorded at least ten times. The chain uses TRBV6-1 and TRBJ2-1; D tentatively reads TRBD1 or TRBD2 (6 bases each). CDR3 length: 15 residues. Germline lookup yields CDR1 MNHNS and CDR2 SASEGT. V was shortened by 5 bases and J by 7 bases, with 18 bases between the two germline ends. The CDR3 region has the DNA TGTGCCAGCAGTTCCCGGGGGCTAGTTTTGAATGAGCAGTTCTTC. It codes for CASSSRGLVLNEQFF.

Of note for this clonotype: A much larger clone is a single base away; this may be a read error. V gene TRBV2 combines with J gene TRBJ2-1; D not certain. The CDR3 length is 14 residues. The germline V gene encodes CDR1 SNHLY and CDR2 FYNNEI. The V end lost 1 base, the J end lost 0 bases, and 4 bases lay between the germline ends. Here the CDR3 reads CASSEGSSYNEQFF. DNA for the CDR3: TGTGCCAGCAGTGAAGGGAGCTCCTACAATGAGCAGTTCTTC.